This TCR beta chain was found in a study of blood T cell repertoires in COVID-19. In the study overall: Some COVID-19 samples were acute and others convalescent; all came from the United States, Italy and Spain. Sources were T cells, B-cell-depleted T cells, or PBMCs; the material itself was cDNA or gDNA.

CDR1 MGHRA and CDR2 YSYEKL come from the germline V gene. This CDR3 comprises 19 residues. Germline trimming cut 3 bases from V and 6 bases from J; bases unmatched to any gene: 15. Methods used by the authors: Amplification of reference gene primers was used by the study to estimate nucleated cell counts. Clones were sequenced by immunoSEQ multiplex PCR, and TCRdb holds only the in-frame ones, with some missing. The DNA gave D and trimming, while V, J and clone size come from that table. The profile shows about 200,000 clones, about nine tenths of them singletons. The sequence was collected from a man aged 18 to 30 with active or convalescent COVID-19. J is TRBJ2-5 and V is TRBV4-1; 14 bases fit TRBD2. The material sequenced was peripheral blood. This chain's CDR3 is CASSQILGTSGGLRKTQYF. Written as DNA, the CDR3 is TGCGCCAGCAGCCAGATCCTCGGGACTAGCGGGGGCCTGAGGAAGACCCAGTACTTC.